This TCR beta chain was profiled in a study of response to subunit inactivated influenza vaccine. A few counts support this clonotype. Its specificity is unknown. TCRdb processed the RT-PCR reads anew with MiXCR; each CDR3 protein has one entry. Of about 650,000 distinct CDR3 sequences in the sample, about 15% were seen once. V was clipped by 5 bases and J by 5 bases, with 12 bases between them. Germline-derived CDR1 and CDR2 are SEHNR and FQNEAQ (reference sequence). CDR3 size: 13 residues. Study-wide results and limits: New T cells are recruited in small numbers by each seasonal influenza vaccination, according to the authors' suggestion.

The origin of this receptor is a man in his fifties who received an inactivated influenza vaccine. The material was PBMCs from blood, obtained around 14 days before vaccination. This chain joins TRBV7-9 and TRBJ1-1; D is ambiguous. This CDR3 is CASSRGYVTEAFF. Written as DNA, the CDR3 is TGTGCCAGCAGCCGTGGGTACGTGACTGAAGCTTTCTTT.